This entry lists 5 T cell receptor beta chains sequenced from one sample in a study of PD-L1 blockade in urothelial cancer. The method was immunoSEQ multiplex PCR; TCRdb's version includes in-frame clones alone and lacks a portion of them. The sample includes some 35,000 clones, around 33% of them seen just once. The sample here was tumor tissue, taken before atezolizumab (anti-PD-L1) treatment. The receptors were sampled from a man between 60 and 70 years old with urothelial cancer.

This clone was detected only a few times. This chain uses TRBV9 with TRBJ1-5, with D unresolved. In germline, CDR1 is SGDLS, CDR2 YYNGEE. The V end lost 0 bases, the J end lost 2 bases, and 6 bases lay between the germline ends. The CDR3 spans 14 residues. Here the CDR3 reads CASSVDGRNQPQHF. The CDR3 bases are TGTGCCAGCAGCGTAGACGGACGCAATCAGCCCCAGCATTTT.

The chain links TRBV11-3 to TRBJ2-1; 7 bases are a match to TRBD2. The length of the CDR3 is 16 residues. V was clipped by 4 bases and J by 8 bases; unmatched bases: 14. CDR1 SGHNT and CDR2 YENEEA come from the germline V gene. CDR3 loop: CASSSFGGRAQDEQFF. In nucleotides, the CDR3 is TGTGCCAGCAGCTCGTTTGGCGGGAGAGCTCAAGATGAGCAGTTCTTC. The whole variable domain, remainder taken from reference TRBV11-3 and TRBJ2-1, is EAGVVQSPRYKIIEKKQPVAFWCNPISGHNTLYWYLQNLGQGPELLIRYENEEAVDDSQLPKDRFSAERLKGVDSTLKIQPAELGDSAVYLCASSSFGGRAQDEQFFGPGTRLTVL.

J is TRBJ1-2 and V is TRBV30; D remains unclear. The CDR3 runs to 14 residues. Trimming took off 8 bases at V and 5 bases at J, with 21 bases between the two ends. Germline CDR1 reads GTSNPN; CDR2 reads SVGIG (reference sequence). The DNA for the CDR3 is TGTGCCCTACTGAAGGCTCAGATTAGGTATGGCTACACCTTC. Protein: CALLKAQIRYGYTF.

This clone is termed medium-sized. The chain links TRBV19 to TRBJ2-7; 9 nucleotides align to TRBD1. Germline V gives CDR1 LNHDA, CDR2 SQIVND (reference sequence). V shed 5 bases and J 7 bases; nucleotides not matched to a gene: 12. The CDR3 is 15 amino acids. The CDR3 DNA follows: TGTGCCAGTAGTGTAACCGGGACAGGGATGCTTGAGCAGTACTTC. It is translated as CASSVTGTGMLEQYF.

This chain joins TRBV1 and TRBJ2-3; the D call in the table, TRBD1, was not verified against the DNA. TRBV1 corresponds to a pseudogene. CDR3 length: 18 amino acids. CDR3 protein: CASSQERLWDSYTDTQYF. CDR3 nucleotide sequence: TGCGCCAGCAGCCAAGAAAGGTTGTGGGACAGCTACACAGATACGCAGTATTTT.